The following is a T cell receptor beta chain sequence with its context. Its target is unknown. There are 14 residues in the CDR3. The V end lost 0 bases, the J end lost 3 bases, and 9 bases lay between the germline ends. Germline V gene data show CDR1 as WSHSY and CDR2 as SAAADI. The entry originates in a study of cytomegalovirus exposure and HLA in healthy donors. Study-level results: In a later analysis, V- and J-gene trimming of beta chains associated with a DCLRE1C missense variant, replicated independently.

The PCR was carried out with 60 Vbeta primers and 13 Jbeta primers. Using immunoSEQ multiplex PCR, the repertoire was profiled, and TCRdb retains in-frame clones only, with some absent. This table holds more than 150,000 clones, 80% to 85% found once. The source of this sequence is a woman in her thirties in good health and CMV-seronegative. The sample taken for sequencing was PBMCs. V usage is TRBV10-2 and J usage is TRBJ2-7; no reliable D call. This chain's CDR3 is CASSESGLSYEQYF. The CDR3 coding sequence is TGCGCCAGCAGTGAGTCCGGTCTTAGCTACGAGCAGTACTTC.